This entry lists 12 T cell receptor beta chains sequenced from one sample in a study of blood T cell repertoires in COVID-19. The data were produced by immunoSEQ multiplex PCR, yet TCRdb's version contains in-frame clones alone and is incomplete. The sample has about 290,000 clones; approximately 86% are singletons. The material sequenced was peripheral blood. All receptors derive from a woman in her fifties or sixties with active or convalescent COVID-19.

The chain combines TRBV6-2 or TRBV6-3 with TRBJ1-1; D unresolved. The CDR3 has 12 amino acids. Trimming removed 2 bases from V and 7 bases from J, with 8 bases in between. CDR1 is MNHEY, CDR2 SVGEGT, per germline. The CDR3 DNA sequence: TGTGCCAGCAGTTACGGGCGGGTTGAAGCTTTCTTT. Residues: CASSYGRVEAFF.

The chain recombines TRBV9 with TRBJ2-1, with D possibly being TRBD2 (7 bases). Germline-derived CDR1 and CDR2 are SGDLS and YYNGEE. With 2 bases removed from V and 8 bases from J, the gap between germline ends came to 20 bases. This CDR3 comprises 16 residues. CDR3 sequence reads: CASSVASRGPRDEQFF. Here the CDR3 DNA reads TGTGCCAGCAGCGTGGCGTCGCGGGGGCCTAGAGATGAGCAGTTCTTC. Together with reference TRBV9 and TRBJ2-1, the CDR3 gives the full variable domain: DSGVTQTPKHLITATGQRVTLRCSPRSGDLSVYWYQQSLDQGLQFLIQYYNGEERAKGNILERFSAQQFPDLHSELNLSSLELGDSALYFCASSVASRGPRDEQFFGPGTRLTVL.

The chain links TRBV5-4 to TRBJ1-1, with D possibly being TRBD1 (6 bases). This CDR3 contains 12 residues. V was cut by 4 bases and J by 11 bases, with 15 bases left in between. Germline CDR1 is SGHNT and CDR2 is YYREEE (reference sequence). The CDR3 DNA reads TGTGCCAGCAGCCTAACACAGGGTAGGGCTTTCTTT. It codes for CASSLTQGRAFF.

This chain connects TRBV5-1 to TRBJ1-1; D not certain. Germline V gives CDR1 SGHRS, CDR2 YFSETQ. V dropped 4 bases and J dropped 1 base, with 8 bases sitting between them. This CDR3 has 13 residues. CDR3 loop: CASSRETNTEAFF. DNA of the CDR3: TGCGCCAGCAGCCGGGAGACGAACACTGAAGCTTTCTTT.

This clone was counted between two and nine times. The CDR3 nucleotides read TGCGCCAGCAGCTTGAGCGGGAACTATGGCTACACCTTC. Its translation: CASSLSGNYGYTF. The chain recombines TRBV5-1 with TRBJ1-2; D not certain. CDR1 and CDR2 (germline): SGHRS, YFSETQ. The CDR3 runs 13 residues. V shed 1 base and J shed 2 bases, with 6 bases lying between them.

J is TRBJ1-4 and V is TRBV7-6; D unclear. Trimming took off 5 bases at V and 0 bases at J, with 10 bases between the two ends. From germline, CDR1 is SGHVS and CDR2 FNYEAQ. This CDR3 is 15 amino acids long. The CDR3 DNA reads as TGTGCCAGCAGCCGCGAAATAGCAACTAATGAAAAACTGTTTTTT. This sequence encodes CASSREIATNEKLFF.

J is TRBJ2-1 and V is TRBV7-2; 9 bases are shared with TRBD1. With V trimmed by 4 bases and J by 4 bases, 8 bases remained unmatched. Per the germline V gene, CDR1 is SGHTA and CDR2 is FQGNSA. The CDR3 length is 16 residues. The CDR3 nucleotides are TGTGCCAGCAGCTCATTTCGGACAGGGGAATACAATGAGCAGTTCTTC. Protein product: CASSSFRTGEYNEQFF.

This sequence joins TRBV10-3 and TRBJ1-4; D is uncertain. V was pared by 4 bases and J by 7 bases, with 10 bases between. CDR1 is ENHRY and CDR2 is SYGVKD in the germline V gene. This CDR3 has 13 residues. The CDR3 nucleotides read TGTGCCATCAGTGCCATTGCGAGTGAAAAACTGTTTTTT. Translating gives CAISAIASEKLFF.

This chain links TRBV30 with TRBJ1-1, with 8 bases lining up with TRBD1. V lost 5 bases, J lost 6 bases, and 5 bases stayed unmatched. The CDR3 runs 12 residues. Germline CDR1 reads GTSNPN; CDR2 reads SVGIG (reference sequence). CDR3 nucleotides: TGTGCCTGGGGGATCAGGGGGCCTGAAGCTTTCTTT. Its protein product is CAWGIRGPEAFF. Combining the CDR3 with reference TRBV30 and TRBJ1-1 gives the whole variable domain SQTIHQWPATLVQPVGSPLSLECTVEGTSNPNLYWYRQAAGRGLQLLFYSVGIGQISSEVPQNLSASRPQDRQFILSSKKLLLSDSGFYLCAWGIRGPEAFFGQGTRLTVV.

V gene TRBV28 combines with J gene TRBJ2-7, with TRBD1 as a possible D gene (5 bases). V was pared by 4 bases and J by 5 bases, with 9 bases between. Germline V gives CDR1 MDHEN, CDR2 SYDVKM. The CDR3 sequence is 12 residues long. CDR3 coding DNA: TGTGCCAGCAGTTCAGGGCCTCACGAGCAGTACTTC. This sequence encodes CASSSGPHEQYF.

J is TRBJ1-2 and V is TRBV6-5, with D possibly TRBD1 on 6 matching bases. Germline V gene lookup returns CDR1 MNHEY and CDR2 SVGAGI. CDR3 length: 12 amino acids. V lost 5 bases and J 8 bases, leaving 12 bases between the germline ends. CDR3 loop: CASSLSQGGYTF. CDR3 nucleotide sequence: TGTGCCAGCAGTCTCTCACAGGGAGGCTACACCTTC.

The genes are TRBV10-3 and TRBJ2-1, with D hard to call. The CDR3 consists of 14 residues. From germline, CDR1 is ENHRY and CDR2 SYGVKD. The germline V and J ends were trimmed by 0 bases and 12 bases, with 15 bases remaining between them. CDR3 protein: CAISESLANYPQFF. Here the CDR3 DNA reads TGTGCCATCAGTGAGTCCTTGGCCAATTACCCGCAGTTCTTC.